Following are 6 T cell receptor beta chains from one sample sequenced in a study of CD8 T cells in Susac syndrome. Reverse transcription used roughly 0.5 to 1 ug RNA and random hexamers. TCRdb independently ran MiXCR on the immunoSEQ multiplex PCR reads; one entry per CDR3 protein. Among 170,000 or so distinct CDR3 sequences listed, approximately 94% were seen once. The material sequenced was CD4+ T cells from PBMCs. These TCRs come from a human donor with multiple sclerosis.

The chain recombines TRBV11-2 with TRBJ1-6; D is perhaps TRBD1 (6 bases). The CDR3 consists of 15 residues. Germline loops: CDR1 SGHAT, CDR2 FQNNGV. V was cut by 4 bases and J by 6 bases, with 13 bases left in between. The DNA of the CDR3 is TGTGCCAGCAGCTCGTCGGGGGCTGGTAATTCACCCCTCCACTTT. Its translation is CASSSSGAGNSPLHF.

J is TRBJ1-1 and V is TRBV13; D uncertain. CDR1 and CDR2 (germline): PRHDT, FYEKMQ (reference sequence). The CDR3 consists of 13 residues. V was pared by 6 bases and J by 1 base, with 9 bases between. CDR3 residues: CASRLKSNTEAFF. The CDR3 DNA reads TGTGCCAGCAGATTAAAGTCGAACACTGAAGCTTTCTTT.

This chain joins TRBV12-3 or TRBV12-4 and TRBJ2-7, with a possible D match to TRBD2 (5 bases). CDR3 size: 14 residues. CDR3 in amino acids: CATSVRGGRNEQYF. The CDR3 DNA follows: TGTGCGACATCCGTGCGAGGAGGTCGGAACGAGCAGTACTTC.

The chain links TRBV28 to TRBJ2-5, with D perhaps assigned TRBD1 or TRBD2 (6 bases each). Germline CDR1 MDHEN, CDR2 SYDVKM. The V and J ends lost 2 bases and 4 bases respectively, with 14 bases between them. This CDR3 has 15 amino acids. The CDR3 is CASSLMSGAGETQYF. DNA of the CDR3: TGTGCCAGCAGTTTAATGTCGGGGGCAGGAGAGACCCAGTACTTC.

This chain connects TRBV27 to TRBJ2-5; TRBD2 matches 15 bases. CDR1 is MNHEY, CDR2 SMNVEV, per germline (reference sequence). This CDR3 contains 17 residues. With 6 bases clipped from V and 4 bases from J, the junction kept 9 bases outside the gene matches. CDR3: CASSLMGLAGGGETQYF. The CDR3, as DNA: TGTGCCAGCAGCCTCATGGGACTAGCGGGAGGAGGAGAGACCCAGTACTTC.

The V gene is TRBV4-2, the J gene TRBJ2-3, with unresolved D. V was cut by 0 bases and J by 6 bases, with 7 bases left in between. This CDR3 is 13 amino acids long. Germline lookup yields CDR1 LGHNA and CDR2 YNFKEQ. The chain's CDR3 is CASSQDRLDTQYF. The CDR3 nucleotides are TGTGCCAGCAGCCAAGATCGCCTCGATACGCAGTATTTT.